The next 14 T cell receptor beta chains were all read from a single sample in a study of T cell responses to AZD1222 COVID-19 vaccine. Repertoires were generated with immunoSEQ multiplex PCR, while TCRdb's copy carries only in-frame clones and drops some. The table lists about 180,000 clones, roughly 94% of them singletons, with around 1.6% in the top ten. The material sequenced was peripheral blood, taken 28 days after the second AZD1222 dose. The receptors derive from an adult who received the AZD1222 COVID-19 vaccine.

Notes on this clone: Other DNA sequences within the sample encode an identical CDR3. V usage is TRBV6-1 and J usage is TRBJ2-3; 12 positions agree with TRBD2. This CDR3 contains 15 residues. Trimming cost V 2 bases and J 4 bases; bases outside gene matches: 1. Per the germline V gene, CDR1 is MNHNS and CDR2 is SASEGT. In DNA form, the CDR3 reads TGTGCCAGCAGTGAACTAGCGGGGGGGCCAGATACGCAGTATTTT. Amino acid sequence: CASSELAGGPDTQYF.

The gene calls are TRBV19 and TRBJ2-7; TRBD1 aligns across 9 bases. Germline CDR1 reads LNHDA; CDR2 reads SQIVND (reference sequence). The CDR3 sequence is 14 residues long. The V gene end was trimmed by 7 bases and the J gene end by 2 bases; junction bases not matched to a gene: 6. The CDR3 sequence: CASTLTGGPYEQYF. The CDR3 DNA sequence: TGTGCCAGTACCCTGACAGGGGGTCCCTACGAGCAGTACTTC.

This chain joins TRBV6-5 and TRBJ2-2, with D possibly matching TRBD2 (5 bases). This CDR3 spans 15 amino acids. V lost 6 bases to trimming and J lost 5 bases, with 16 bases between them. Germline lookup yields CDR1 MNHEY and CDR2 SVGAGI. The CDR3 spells CASRRVDPPTGELFF. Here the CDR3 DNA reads TGTGCCAGCAGGAGGGTAGACCCTCCTACCGGGGAGCTGTTTTTT.

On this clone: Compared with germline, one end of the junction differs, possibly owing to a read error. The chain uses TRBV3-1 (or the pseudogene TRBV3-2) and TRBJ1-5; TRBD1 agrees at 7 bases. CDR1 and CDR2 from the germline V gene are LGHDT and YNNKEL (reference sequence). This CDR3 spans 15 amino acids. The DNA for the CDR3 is TGTGCCAACAGCCAAGGAGGGACAGGCAATCAGCCCCAGCATTTT. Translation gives CANSQGGTGNQPQHF.

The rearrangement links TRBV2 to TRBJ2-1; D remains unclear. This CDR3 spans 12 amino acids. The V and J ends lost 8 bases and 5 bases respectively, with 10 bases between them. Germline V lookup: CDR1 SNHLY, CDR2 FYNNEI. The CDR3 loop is CASLIRNNEQFF. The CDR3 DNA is TGTGCCAGCCTAATACGGAACAATGAGCAGTTCTTC.

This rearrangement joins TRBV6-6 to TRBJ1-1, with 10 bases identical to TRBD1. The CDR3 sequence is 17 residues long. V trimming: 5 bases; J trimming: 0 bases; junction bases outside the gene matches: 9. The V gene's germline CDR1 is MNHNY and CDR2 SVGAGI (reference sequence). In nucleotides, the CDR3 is TGTGCCAGCAGTCAGACAGGGGGCGGTTTCATGAACACTGAAGCTTTCTTT. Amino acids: CASSQTGGGFMNTEAFF.

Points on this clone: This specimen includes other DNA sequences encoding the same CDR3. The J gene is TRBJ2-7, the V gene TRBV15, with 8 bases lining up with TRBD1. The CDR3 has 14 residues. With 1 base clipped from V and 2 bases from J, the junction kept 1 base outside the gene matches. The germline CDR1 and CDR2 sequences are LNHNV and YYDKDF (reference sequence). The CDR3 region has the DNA TGTGCCACCAGCAGAGGGACAGGGCCCTACGAGCAGTACTTC. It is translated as CATSRGTGPYEQYF.

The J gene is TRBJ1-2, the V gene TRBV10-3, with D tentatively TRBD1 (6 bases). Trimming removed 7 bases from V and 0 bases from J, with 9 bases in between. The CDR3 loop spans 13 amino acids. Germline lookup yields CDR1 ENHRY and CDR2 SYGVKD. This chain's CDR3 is CAIMGATNYGYTF. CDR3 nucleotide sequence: TGTGCCATCATGGGGGCAACTAACTATGGCTACACCTTC.

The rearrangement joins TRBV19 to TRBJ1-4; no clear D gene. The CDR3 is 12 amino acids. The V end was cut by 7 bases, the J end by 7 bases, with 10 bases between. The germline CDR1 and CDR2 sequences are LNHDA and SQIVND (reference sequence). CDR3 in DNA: TGTGCCAGTACAGGACCGCCTGAAAAACTGTTTTTT. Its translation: CASTGPPEKLFF.

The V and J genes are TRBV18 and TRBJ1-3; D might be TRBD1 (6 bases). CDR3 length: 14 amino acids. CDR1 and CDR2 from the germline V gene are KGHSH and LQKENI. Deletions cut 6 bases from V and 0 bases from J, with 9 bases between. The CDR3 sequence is CASSPDSSGNTIYF. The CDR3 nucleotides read TGTGCCAGCTCGCCGGACAGCTCTGGAAACACCATATATTTT.

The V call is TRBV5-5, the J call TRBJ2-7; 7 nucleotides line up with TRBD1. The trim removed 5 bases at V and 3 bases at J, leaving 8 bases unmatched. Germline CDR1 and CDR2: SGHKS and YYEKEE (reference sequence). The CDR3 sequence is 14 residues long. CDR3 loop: CASSTKGQIYEQYF. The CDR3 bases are TGTGCCAGCAGTACAAAGGGACAGATCTACGAGCAGTACTTC.

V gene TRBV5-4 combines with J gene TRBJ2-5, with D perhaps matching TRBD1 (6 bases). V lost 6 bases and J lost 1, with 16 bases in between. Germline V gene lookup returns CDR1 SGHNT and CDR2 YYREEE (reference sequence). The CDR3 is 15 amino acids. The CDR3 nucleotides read TGTGCCAGCACCACCGGTCAGGGGCTCCAAGAGACCCAGTACTTC. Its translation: CASTTGQGLQETQYF.

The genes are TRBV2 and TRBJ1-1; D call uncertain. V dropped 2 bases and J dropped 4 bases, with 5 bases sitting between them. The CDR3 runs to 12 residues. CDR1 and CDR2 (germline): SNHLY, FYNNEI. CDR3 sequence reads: CASSERSTEAFF. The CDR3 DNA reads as TGTGCCAGCAGTGAAAGGAGCACTGAAGCTTTCTTT.

Here the CDR3 DNA reads TGTGCCAGCAGCGTAGCCGTGGGTTCGAGTGAGCAGTTCTTC. This codes for CASSVAVGSSEQFF. The chain recombines TRBV9 with TRBJ2-1; D remains ambiguous. This CDR3 has 14 amino acids. Germline V gene data show CDR1 as SGDLS and CDR2 as YYNGEE. Trimming removed 0 bases from V and 9 bases from J, with 13 bases in between.